What follows are 19 T cell receptor beta chains derived from one specimen sequenced in a study of T-cell memory formation after mild COVID-19. TCRdb passed the 5' RACE reads through MiXCR, listing each CDR3 protein once. The table records 150,000 to 200,000 distinct CDR3 sequences, roughly 17% of them present only once. Sequences were obtained from PBMCs or a T cell subset sorted from them (not recorded which). The receptors were gathered from an adult woman who had mild COVID-19 (a few samples of this study predate the infection). Cell type and time point are not known.

This clonotype was picked up a small number of times. The V call is TRBV6-5, the J call TRBJ1-2; unclear D gene. Trimming left V 2 bases short and J 0 bases short, with 13 bases between. The germline gives CDR1 MNHEY, CDR2 SVGAGI. CDR3 length equals 16 residues. For the CDR3, the DNA is TGTGCCAGCAGTTACGTCGAGGCAGGAACTAACTATGGCTACACCTTC. Amino acids: CASSYVEAGTNYGYTF.

The rearrangement joins TRBV25-1 to TRBJ2-7; 8 nucleotides line up with TRBD2. With 7 bases clipped from V and 3 bases from J, the junction kept 5 bases outside the gene matches. The CDR3 is 13 residues long. The germline V gene has CDR1 MGHDK and CDR2 SYGVNS. The CDR3 loop reads CASTGGRHYEQYF. Written as DNA, the CDR3 is TGTGCCAGCACTGGCGGGAGGCACTACGAGCAGTACTTC.

This chain uses TRBV25-1 with TRBJ2-3, with TRBD2 identical over 9 bases. This CDR3 is 14 amino acids long. V lost 5 bases, J lost 5 bases, and 5 bases stayed unmatched. Germline V gives CDR1 MGHDK, CDR2 SYGVNS. CDR3 loop: CASSTSGLQDTQYF. As DNA, the CDR3 is TGTGCCAGCAGTACTAGCGGGCTTCAAGATACGCAGTATTTT. Supplemented by reference TRBV25-1 and TRBJ2-3, the full variable domain reads EADIYQTPRYLVIGTGKKITLECSQTMGHDKMYWYQQDPGMELHLIHYSYGVNSTEKGDLSSESTVSRIRTEHFPLTLESARPSHTSQYLCASSTSGLQDTQYFGPGTRLTVL.

This chain joins TRBV7-6 and TRBJ2-2; D is perhaps TRBD2 (6 bases). The V and J ends lost 2 bases and 4 bases respectively, with 8 bases between them. Germline V gives CDR1 SGHVS, CDR2 FNYEAQ. This CDR3 is 14 amino acids long. The CDR3 DNA is TGTGCCAGCAGCTTACGGGGAGGCACCGGGGAGCTGTTTTTT. The encoded protein is CASSLRGGTGELFF.

The rearrangement uses TRBV7-9 and TRBJ2-1; TRBD2 is a possible D gene (7 bases). The CDR3 extends over 14 amino acids. Trimming left V 7 bases short and J 8 bases short, with 18 bases between. Per germline, CDR1 SEHNR and CDR2 FQNEAQ (reference sequence). The CDR3 region has the DNA TGTGCCAGCACCGCACGGGGGGCCATAGATGAGCAGTTCTTC. Amino acid sequence: CASTARGAIDEQFF.

The count of this clonotype is one. The chain carries TRBV4-1 and TRBJ1-1; D is ambiguous. Trimming took 0 bases from V and 3 from J, leaving 8 bases between them. Germline loops: CDR1 MGHRA, CDR2 YSYEKL. The CDR3 loop spans 14 amino acids. The CDR3 DNA is TGCGCCAGCAGCCAAGAGGGCAGACACACTGAAGCTTTCTTT. This encodes CASSQEGRHTEAFF.

V and J are TRBV18 and TRBJ2-1, with 8 bases aligning to TRBD2. V was clipped by 2 bases and J by 4 bases; unmatched bases: 10. Germline assignment: CDR1 KGHSH and CDR2 LQKENI. The CDR3 has 17 residues. CDR3 sequence: CASSPRIQRGTYNEQFF. The CDR3 DNA sequence: TGTGCCAGCTCACCAAGGATCCAGCGGGGGACATACAATGAGCAGTTCTTC.

The gene calls are TRBV20-1 and TRBJ2-1, with D tentatively TRBD1 (6 bases). The V and J ends lost 5 bases and 11 bases respectively, with 13 bases between them. Germline lookup yields CDR1 DFQATT and CDR2 SNEGSKA (reference sequence). The length of the CDR3 is 11 residues. CDR3 DNA: TGCAGTGCTGTACAGGGTCCACAGCAGTTCTTC. Protein product: CSAVQGPQQFF.

The chain couples TRBV5-5 to TRBJ2-7; perhaps TRBD2 as D (6 bases). V lost 0 bases to trimming and J lost 3 bases, with 13 bases between them. CDR1 and CDR2 (germline): SGHKS, YYEKEE (reference sequence). The CDR3 has 15 amino acids. The CDR3 reads CASSLAPGRDYEQYF. In DNA form, the CDR3 reads TGTGCCAGCAGCTTGGCCCCCGGGAGAGACTACGAGCAGTACTTC.

This chain uses TRBV29-1 with TRBJ2-7; 9 nucleotides align to TRBD1. CDR3 length: 14 amino acids. Germline V gene lookup returns CDR1 SQVTM and CDR2 ANQGSEA. The V and J ends lost 2 bases and 5 bases, in that order; junction bases with no gene match: 7. The CDR3 DNA follows: TGCAGCGTTGAAAAGGGGACAGGGACCAACGAGCAGTACTTC. The encoded protein is CSVEKGTGTNEQYF.

The chain links TRBV6-6 to TRBJ2-1; the D gene is possibly TRBD2 (5 bases). The germline V and J ends were trimmed by 7 bases and 0 bases, with 13 bases remaining between them. Germline values: CDR1 MNHNY, CDR2 SVGAGI (reference sequence). The CDR3 runs 15 residues. In DNA form, the CDR3 reads TGTGCCAGCATAGAGGGTCGGTTCTCCTACAATGAGCAGTTCTTC. Its translation is CASIEGRFSYNEQFF.

This clonotype was seen ten or more times. The chain is built from TRBV12-3 or TRBV12-4 and TRBJ2-6; no definite D call. Trimming removed 1 base from V and 4 bases from J, with 8 bases in between. This CDR3 comprises 15 residues. DNA of the CDR3: TGTGCCAGCAGTTTAGGCGGTGCCGGGGCCAACGTCCTGACTTTC. Translated, it gives CASSLGGAGANVLTF.

The genes are TRBV30 and TRBJ1-3, with a weak D call TRBD1 (5 bases). Germline CDR1 reads GTSNPN; CDR2 reads SVGIG (reference sequence). Deletions cut 4 bases from V and 3 bases from J, with 10 bases between. The CDR3 contains 13 residues. CDR3 DNA: TGTGCCTGGATGGGGGGAATTGGAAACACCATATATTTT. Its protein product is CAWMGGIGNTIYF. Using reference TRBV30 and TRBJ1-3 for the parts outside the CDR3, the full variable domain is SQTIHQWPATLVQPVGSPLSLECTVEGTSNPNLYWYRQAAGRGLQLLFYSVGIGQISSEVPQNLSASRPQDRQFILSSKKLLLSDSGFYLCAWMGGIGNTIYFGEGSWLTVV.

A few counts support this clonotype. The chain links TRBV6-5 to TRBJ2-3; D may be TRBD1 (5 bases). Germline V lookup: CDR1 MNHEY, CDR2 SVGAGI. The CDR3 runs 14 residues. Trimming pared 2 bases from V and 5 bases from J, leaving 11 bases between. The DNA of the CDR3 is TGTGCCAGCAGTTACCGCCCTCAGGGAGATACGCAGTATTTT. Translating gives CASSYRPQGDTQYF.

This clonotype was detected ten times or more. The V call is TRBV20-1, the J call TRBJ1-5; no clear D gene. The germline CDR1 and CDR2 sequences are DFQATT and SNEGSKA (reference sequence). V was shortened by 2 bases and J by 5 bases, with 10 bases between the two germline ends. The CDR3 sequence is 13 residues long. Here the CDR3 DNA reads TGCAGTGCTAGAACTGAGCGGGATCAGCCCCAGCATTTT. This sequence encodes CSARTERDQPQHF.

The rearrangement uses TRBV4-1 and TRBJ1-3; TRBD1 matches 7 bases. This CDR3 comprises 13 residues. The germline V gene has CDR1 MGHRA and CDR2 YSYEKL. With V trimmed by 6 bases and J by 8 bases, 7 bases remained unmatched. The CDR3 DNA follows: TGCGCCAGCAGTCGTCAGGGGGTGGACACCATATATTTT. Translation gives CASSRQGVDTIYF.

This sequence joins TRBV5-5 and TRBJ1-6; D perhaps matches TRBD1 (6 bases). The CDR3 length is 15 residues. Germline loops: CDR1 SGHKS, CDR2 YYEKEE (reference sequence). V lost 4 bases to trimming and J lost 5 bases, with 13 bases between them. CDR3 sequence: CASSGGRGDNSPLHF. The CDR3 nucleotides read TGTGCCAGCAGCGGCGGCAGGGGCGATAATTCACCCCTCCACTTT.

This clonotype was detected a few times. This chain joins TRBV6-5 and TRBJ2-2, with D unresolved. The ends were cut back, 8 bases at V and 4 bases at J, with 5 bases in the middle. CDR1 is MNHEY and CDR2 is SVGAGI in the germline V gene. The CDR3 spans 11 residues. This CDR3 is CASGRTGELFF. The CDR3 nucleotides are TGTGCCAGCGGACGCACCGGGGAGCTGTTTTTT.

This clonotype was detected many times. This rearrangement joins TRBV12-3 or TRBV12-4 to TRBJ2-1; no definite D call. V lost 6 bases and J 9 bases, leaving 9 bases between the germline ends. The CDR3 covers 11 residues. CDR3: CASRKIGEQFF. DNA of the CDR3: TGTGCCAGCAGGAAGATAGGTGAGCAGTTCTTC.